The entry that follows covers one T cell receptor (beta chain) sequence. The data were obtained in a study of blood T cell repertoires in COVID-19. The overall study: Samples of COVID-19 (acute and convalescent) were obtained from the United States, Italy and Spain.

The CDR3 contains 13 residues. Germline values: CDR1 SGHTA, CDR2 FQGTGA. Trimming took 5 bases from V and 5 from J, leaving 12 bases between them. In the original workflow: Amplifying reference gene primers gave estimates of nucleated cell counts. The assay was immunoSEQ multiplex PCR, and TCRdb's table has in-frame clones only and misses some. Clone size and V and J calls were adopted from that table, with D and trimming inferred from the DNA. The data contain fewer than 50,000 clones, around 80% of them singletons. Sequenced sample: peripheral blood. The chain couples TRBV7-3 to TRBJ2-5; tentative D call: TRBD2 (6 bases). The TCR was taken from a man aged 35 to 55 with active or convalescent COVID-19. CDR3 protein: CASSLSGSETQYF. DNA of the CDR3: TGTGCCAGCAGCCTAAGCGGGTCCGAGACCCAGTACTTC.